Below are 26 T cell receptor beta chains sequenced from a single sample in a study of blood T cell repertoires in COVID-19. Clones were sequenced by immunoSEQ multiplex PCR, and TCRdb holds only the in-frame ones, with some missing. The sample has approximately 310,000 clones, around 84% seen once; the top ten hold under 2%. Sequenced input: PBMCs or T cells enriched from blood (not recorded which). The receptors originated from a woman in her 30s who had been exposed to COVID-19.

J is TRBJ1-5 and V is TRBV6-5, with 8 bases matching TRBD1. The CDR3 is 14 amino acids. V lost 6 bases to trimming and J lost 10 bases; unmatched junction nucleotides: 11. CDR1 is MNHEY and CDR2 is SVGAGI in the germline V gene. CDR3: CASRARRGLRPQHF. The CDR3 region has the DNA TGTGCCAGCAGGGCACGCAGGGGGCTAAGACCCCAGCATTTT.

Written as DNA, the CDR3 is TGTGCCAGCAGTTTGGATGTAGCGGTTAGCTCCTACGAGCAGTACTTC. It specifies CASSLDVAVSSYEQYF. The V and J genes are TRBV2 and TRBJ2-7; a weak D match, TRBD2 (6 bases). Germline V gives CDR1 SNHLY, CDR2 FYNNEI. Trimming removed 5 bases at V and 0 bases at J, with 17 bases between. This CDR3 is built from 16 residues.

This rearrangement joins TRBV6-6 to TRBJ2-3; 7 bases map to TRBD2. The V gene's germline CDR1 is MNHNY and CDR2 SVGAGI (reference sequence). This CDR3 contains 14 residues. V was pared by 6 bases and J by 3 bases, with 6 bases of the junction left unmatched. CDR3 region: CASRTGLVTDTQYF. In nucleotides, the CDR3 is TGTGCCAGCAGAACAGGACTAGTAACAGATACGCAGTATTTT.

This chain links TRBV28 with TRBJ2-2; 10 bases agree with TRBD2. Germline V gene data show CDR1 as MDHEN and CDR2 as SYDVKM. Trimming took 7 bases from V and 4 from J; bases not matched to a gene: 6. The CDR3 loop spans 15 amino acids. The DNA for the CDR3 is TGTGCCAGCACCCGGACTAGCGGCCTCACCGGGGAGCTGTTTTTT. Its protein is CASTRTSGLTGELFF.

The chain carries TRBV4-3 and TRBJ2-5; 8 nucleotides line up with TRBD1. This CDR3 region has 17 residues. Germline CDR1 LGHNA, CDR2 YSLEER. The V and J ends lost 4 bases and 4 bases, in that order; junction bases with no gene match: 14. The CDR3 DNA follows: TGCGCCAGCAGCCGGAAAAATACGGACAGGGTCTTAGAGACCCAGTACTTC. As protein: CASSRKNTDRVLETQYF.

The chain recombines TRBV4-3 with TRBJ1-2, with 7 bases aligning to TRBD1. Per germline, CDR1 LGHNA and CDR2 YSLEER. V lost 0 bases, J lost 7 bases, and 5 bases stayed unmatched. The CDR3 consists of 14 residues. The CDR3 protein is CASSQDTGVGGYTF. The CDR3 bases are TGCGCCAGCAGCCAAGATACAGGGGTCGGTGGCTACACCTTC.

This clone was seen only once. The chain recombines TRBV5-4 with TRBJ1-3; D is unresolved. This CDR3 has 13 residues. Germline lookup yields CDR1 SGHNT and CDR2 YYREEE (reference sequence). V lost 6 bases, J lost 2 bases, and 9 bases lay in between. The chain's CDR3 is CASTPGTGNTIYF. The CDR3 DNA reads as TGTGCCAGCACCCCCGGGACTGGAAACACCATATATTTT.

The V call is TRBV9, the J call TRBJ2-7; TRBD2 matches at 8 bases. The CDR3 has 15 amino acids. V shed 0 bases and J 3 bases; nucleotides not matched to a gene: 5. Germline V CDR1 and CDR2: SGDLS, YYNGEE. The CDR3 reads CASSVVPGGSYEQYF. The CDR3 DNA is TGTGCCAGCAGCGTAGTCCCGGGAGGGAGCTACGAGCAGTACTTC.

The chain combines TRBV20-1 with TRBJ2-2; a possible D gene is TRBD2 (5 bases). CDR3 length: 11 amino acids. CDR1 and CDR2 from the germline V gene are DFQATT and SNEGSKA (reference sequence). The germline V and J ends were trimmed by 6 bases and 7 bases, with 9 bases remaining between them. CDR3 in amino acids: CSARLFGELFF. As DNA, the CDR3 is TGCAGTGCGCGACTATTCGGGGAGCTGTTTTTT.

The J gene is TRBJ1-2, the V gene TRBV30; the D gene is possibly TRBD1 (5 bases). Germline V gene lookup returns CDR1 GTSNPN and CDR2 SVGIG (reference sequence). The CDR3 length is 13 residues. V lost 2 bases, J lost 8 bases, and 15 bases lay in between. The CDR3 DNA follows: TGTGCCTGGAGTTTAAGGGGAGGCGGAGGCTACACCTTC. It is translated as CAWSLRGGGGYTF.

This clone was recorded once. The V and J genes are TRBV30 and TRBJ1-3; D is ambiguous. The V gene's germline CDR1 is GTSNPN and CDR2 SVGIG (reference sequence). The V gene lost 3 bases and the J gene lost 2 bases, with 11 bases spanning the gap. CDR3 length: 14 amino acids. The CDR3 bases are TGTGCCTGGAGGAGGGTGTTCCCTGGAAACACCATATATTTT. As protein: CAWRRVFPGNTIYF.

The chain uses TRBV6-5 and TRBJ1-1; TRBD1 agrees at 10 bases. Germline V gene lookup returns CDR1 MNHEY and CDR2 SVGAGI. The CDR3 sequence is 15 residues long. With 5 bases clipped from V and 7 bases from J, the junction kept 10 bases outside the gene matches. The CDR3: CASSPWTGGSNEAFF. Written as DNA, the CDR3 is TGTGCCAGCAGTCCCTGGACAGGGGGTTCGAATGAAGCTTTCTTT.

The CDR3 loop is CASIAGTTGTSGSLWQFF. The DNA of the CDR3 is TGTGCCAGCATCGCTGGGACGACCGGGACTAGCGGGAGTCTATGGCAGTTCTTC. V gene TRBV7-8 combines with J gene TRBJ2-1, with 14 bases lining up with TRBD2. Per the germline V gene, CDR1 is SGHVS and CDR2 is FQNEAQ. The CDR3 totals 18 residues. Unmatched junction bases numbered 20, after V lost 7 bases and J lost 12 bases. Full variable domain (rest looked up from reference TRBV7-8 and TRBJ2-1): GAGVSQSPRYKVAKRGQDVALRCDPISGHVSLFWYQQALGQGPEFLTYFQNEAQLDKSGLPSDRFFAERPEGSVSTLKIQRTQQEDSAVYLCASIAGTTGTSGSLWQFFGPGTRLTVL.

V usage is TRBV9 and J usage is TRBJ1-1; perhaps TRBD1 as D (6 bases). The CDR3 is made up of 15 amino acids. Trimming removed 0 bases from V and 4 bases from J, with 13 bases in between. Germline V gene lookup returns CDR1 SGDLS and CDR2 YYNGEE. CDR3 DNA sequence: TGTGCCAGCAGCGTAGAGGGGGGGAGAGGCACTGAAGCTTTCTTT. It specifies CASSVEGGRGTEAFF.

The V gene is TRBV30, the J gene TRBJ1-2; D perhaps matches TRBD1 (6 bases). V was pared by 2 bases and J by 3 bases, with 10 bases between. The CDR3 loop spans 13 amino acids. Germline V gives CDR1 GTSNPN, CDR2 SVGIG (reference sequence). For the CDR3, the DNA is TGTGCCTGGAGTTTTTCAGGGGACTATGGCTACACCTTC. Encoded protein: CAWSFSGDYGYTF.

A few counts support this clone. This chain connects TRBV28 to TRBJ1-4; weak D call: TRBD1 (5 bases). The CDR3 consists of 14 residues. Germline-derived CDR1 and CDR2 are MDHEN and SYDVKM. V gave up 2 bases and J gave up 8 bases, with 12 bases separating them. The CDR3 DNA is TGTGCCAGCAGTTTACCAGGGAGGCGCGAAAAACTGTTTTTT. This translates into CASSLPGRREKLFF.

The chain is built from TRBV2 and TRBJ1-3; no reliable D call. CDR3 length equals 15 residues. Germline loops: CDR1 SNHLY, CDR2 FYNNEI. The V end was cut by 7 bases, the J end by 2 bases, with 15 bases between. The CDR3 bases are TGTGCCAGCATATCCGGGTTAGGCCCTGGAAACACCATATATTTT. Translation: CASISGLGPGNTIYF.

V is TRBV19 and J is TRBJ2-3; no clear D. The germline V and J ends were trimmed by 1 base and 6 bases, with 11 bases remaining between them. Germline lookup yields CDR1 LNHDA and CDR2 SQIVND (reference sequence). CDR3 length: 14 residues. The CDR3 DNA reads TGTGCCAGTAGTATAGGTGTACGGTTGGATACGCAGTATTTT. Translated, it gives CASSIGVRLDTQYF.

V and J are TRBV6-5 and TRBJ2-2; TRBD2 matches at 9 bases. The V segment lost 5 bases and the J segment 5 bases; nucleotides outside the gene matches: 6. CDR1 and CDR2 (germline): MNHEY, SVGAGI. The CDR3 runs 15 residues. The CDR3 here is CASSTRSGGTGELFF. CDR3 bases: TGTGCCAGCAGTACTAGGAGCGGGGGGACCGGGGAGCTGTTTTTT.

V is TRBV7-6 and J is TRBJ1-2; D possibly corresponds to TRBD1 (5 bases). The germline gives CDR1 SGHVS, CDR2 FNYEAQ. V was trimmed by 0 bases and J by 8 bases, leaving 10 bases between them. CDR3 length: 13 amino acids. CDR3 sequence: CASSLAWGEGYTF. CDR3 DNA sequence: TGTGCCAGCAGCTTAGCGTGGGGGGAAGGCTACACCTTC.

J is TRBJ2-7 and V is TRBV3-1 (or the pseudogene TRBV3-2); D remains unclear. V lost 3 bases to trimming and J lost 3 bases, with 6 bases between them. From germline, CDR1 is LGHDT and CDR2 YNNKEL (reference sequence). The CDR3 consists of 12 residues. This CDR3 is CASSHFLYEQYF. For the CDR3, the DNA is TGTGCCAGCAGCCATTTCCTCTACGAGCAGTACTTC.

This chain connects TRBV10-3 to TRBJ2-7, with 7 bases matching TRBD2. CDR1 is ENHRY, CDR2 SYGVKD, per germline. V shed 8 bases, J shed 1 base, and the junction held 5 bases outside the gene matches. The CDR3 is 13 amino acids. This chain's CDR3 is CAIGRTSSYEQYF. CDR3 nucleotides: TGTGCCATCGGGCGGACTAGTTCCTACGAGCAGTACTTC.

The V call is TRBV5-4, the J call TRBJ1-2; D possibly corresponds to TRBD1 (6 bases). The CDR3 has 13 residues. Per the germline V gene, CDR1 is SGHNT and CDR2 is YYREEE (reference sequence). V was clipped by 4 bases and J by 8 bases, with 15 bases between them. The CDR3 DNA reads as TGTGCCAGCAGCCCTTCGGGGGGGGCGGGCTACACCTTC. Translating it yields CASSPSGGAGYTF.

A note on this clone: The identical CDR3 is also encoded by other nucleotide sequences in the sample. CDR3: CASSPQGAEAFF. The CDR3 nucleotides read TGTGCCAGCTCACCACAGGGGGCTGAAGCTTTCTTT. This rearrangement joins TRBV18 to TRBJ1-1; D is perhaps TRBD1 (6 bases). Germline V gene data show CDR1 as KGHSH and CDR2 as LQKENI. CDR3 size: 12 residues. The V end lost 1 base, the J end lost 6 bases, and 6 bases lay between the germline ends.

The V gene is TRBV9, the J gene TRBJ2-1; 10 bases align to TRBD2. The CDR3 contains 18 residues. Losses at the gene ends were 0 bases for V and 3 bases for J; bases not matched to a gene: 9. Per the germline V gene, CDR1 is SGDLS and CDR2 is YYNGEE. The CDR3 nucleotides are TGTGCCAGCAGCGTAGGCGGCTCCGGGACTAGCGTCTACAATGAGCAGTTCTTC. Protein product: CASSVGGSGTSVYNEQFF.

V and J are TRBV4-3 and TRBJ2-2; TRBD1 matches 9 bases. This CDR3 comprises 15 residues. The germline CDR1 and CDR2 sequences are LGHNA and YSLEER. Trimming at V came to 0 bases and at J to 14 bases, leaving 10 bases not matched to a gene. The CDR3 reads CASSQDWGQGLNLFF. CDR3 DNA: TGCGCCAGCAGCCAAGATTGGGGACAGGGTCTGAATCTGTTTTTT.